This TCR beta chain appears in the sequencing data of a study of blood T cell repertoires in COVID-19. Study in general: From the United States, Italy and Spain came samples of acute and convalescent COVID-19.

Clinical history reported by participants formed the basis on which cohorts were assigned. Symptom resolution, clearance, or two negative PCRs marked the recovered donors of Cohort 3. Looked up from germline, CDR1 is SGDLS and CDR2 is YYNGEE. The CDR3 is 16 residues long. V was clipped by 4 bases and J by 7 bases, with 21 bases between them. Clones were sequenced by immunoSEQ multiplex PCR, and TCRdb holds only the in-frame ones, with some missing. The top ten clones hold around 8.8% of a sample with a few hundred thousand clones, approximately 80% of them seen once. The chain links TRBV9 to TRBJ1-5; a weak D match, TRBD1 (6 bases). This TCR came from a man between 35 and 55 years old who had recovered from COVID-19. Sequenced: PBMCs or T cells enriched from blood (not recorded which). The CDR3 DNA sequence: TGTGCCAGCAGCCCCCGAGATGGGGGCGCAGGGCAGCCCCAGCATTTT. It is translated as CASSPRDGGAGQPQHF.